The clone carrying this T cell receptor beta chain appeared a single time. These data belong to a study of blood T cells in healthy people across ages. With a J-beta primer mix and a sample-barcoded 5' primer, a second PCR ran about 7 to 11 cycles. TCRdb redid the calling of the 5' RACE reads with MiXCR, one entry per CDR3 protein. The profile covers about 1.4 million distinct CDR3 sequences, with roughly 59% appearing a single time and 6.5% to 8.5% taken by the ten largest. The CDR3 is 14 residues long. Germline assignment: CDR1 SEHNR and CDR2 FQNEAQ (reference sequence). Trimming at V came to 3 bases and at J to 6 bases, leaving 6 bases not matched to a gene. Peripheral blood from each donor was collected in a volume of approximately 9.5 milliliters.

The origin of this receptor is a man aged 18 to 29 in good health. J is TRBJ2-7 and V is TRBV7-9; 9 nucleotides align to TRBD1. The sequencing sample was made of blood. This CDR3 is CASSFGTGLFEQYF. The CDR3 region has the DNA TGTGCCAGCAGCTTCGGGACAGGGCTTTTCGAGCAGTACTTC.